A single T cell receptor (beta chain) is shown here with its context. Its antigen is currently unknown. V gave up 2 bases and J gave up 1 base, with 10 bases separating them. Germline-derived CDR1 and CDR2 are SGHRS and YFSETQ. The CDR3 length is 14 residues. This entry belongs to a study of T cell responses to AZD1222 COVID-19 vaccine. Overall study findings and caveats: With two AZD1222 doses given, Spike-specific TCR breadth and depth both rose. At baseline, just a handful of AZD1222 recipients tested seropositive. Repertoire sampling happened only post peak T cell response.

Assay: immunoSEQ multiplex PCR; the TCRdb copy retains only in-frame clones and omits some. The table records 150,000 or so clones, 85% to 95% of them present only once. The rearrangement uses TRBV5-1 and TRBJ2-7; D is undetermined. The clonotype comes from an adult in good health. Sequencing used peripheral blood, obtained on day 0 of AZD1222 vaccination. The CDR3 nucleotides are TGCGCCAGCAGCTTCTCGGTGGTTTCCTACGAGCAGTACTTC. It specifies CASSFSVVSYEQYF.